This T cell receptor (beta chain) stems from a study of blood T cells in healthy people across ages. Next came a second PCR, run for about 7 to 12 cycles, which used a sample-barcoded 5' primer along with a J-beta primer mix. MiXCR, applied by TCRdb to the 5' RACE reads, yields one record per CDR3 protein. The sample consists of roughly 1,100,000 distinct CDR3 sequences, about 25% of them appearing once. The sample holds a few counts of this clonotype. The data also belong to a second study, concerning T cells of mothers and their children.

The TCR originated in a girl aged 2-10 years in good health. The sequenced sample was blood.

The CDR3 nucleotides read TGTGCCAGCAGCCAACTAGCGGGGGGGCAATACAATGAGCAGTTCTTC. Protein: CASSQLAGGQYNEQFF. This sequence joins TRBV6-6 and TRBJ2-1; 13 bases are shared with TRBD2. V was clipped by 6 bases and J by 4 bases; unmatched bases: 6. This CDR3 has 16 amino acids. Germline values: CDR1 MNHNY, CDR2 SVGAGI (reference sequence).